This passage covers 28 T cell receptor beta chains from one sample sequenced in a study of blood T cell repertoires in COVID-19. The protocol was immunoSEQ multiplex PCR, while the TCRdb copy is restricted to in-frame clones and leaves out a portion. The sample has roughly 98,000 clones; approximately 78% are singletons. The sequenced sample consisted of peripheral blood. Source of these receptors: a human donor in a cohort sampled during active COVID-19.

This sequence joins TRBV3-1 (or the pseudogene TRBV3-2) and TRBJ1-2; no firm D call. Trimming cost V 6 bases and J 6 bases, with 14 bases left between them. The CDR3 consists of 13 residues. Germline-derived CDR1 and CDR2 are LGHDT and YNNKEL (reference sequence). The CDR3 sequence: CASRLDKEDGYTF. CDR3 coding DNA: TGTGCCAGCAGACTAGACAAAGAAGATGGCTACACCTTC.

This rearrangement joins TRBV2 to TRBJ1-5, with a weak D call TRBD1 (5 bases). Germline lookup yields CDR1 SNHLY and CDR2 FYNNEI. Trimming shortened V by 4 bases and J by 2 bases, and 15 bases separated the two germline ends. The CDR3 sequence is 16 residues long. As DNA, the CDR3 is TGTGCCAGCAGTGGCCCGGGGGGAGTTGGCAATCAGCCCCAGCATTTT. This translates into CASSGPGGVGNQPQHF.

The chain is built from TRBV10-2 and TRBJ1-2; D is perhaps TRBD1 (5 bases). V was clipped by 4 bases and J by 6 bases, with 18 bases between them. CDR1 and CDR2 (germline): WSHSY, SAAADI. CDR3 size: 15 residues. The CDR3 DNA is TGCGCCAGCAGTGGGGGGGGTAGGGGTACCCATGGCTACACCTTC. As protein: CASSGGGRGTHGYTF.

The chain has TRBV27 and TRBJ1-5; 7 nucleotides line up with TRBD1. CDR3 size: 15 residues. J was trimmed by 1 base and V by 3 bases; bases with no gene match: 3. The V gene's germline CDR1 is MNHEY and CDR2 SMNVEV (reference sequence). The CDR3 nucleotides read TGTGCCAGCAGTTTTGGCAGGGGGAGCAATCAGCCCCAGCATTTT. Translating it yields CASSFGRGSNQPQHF.

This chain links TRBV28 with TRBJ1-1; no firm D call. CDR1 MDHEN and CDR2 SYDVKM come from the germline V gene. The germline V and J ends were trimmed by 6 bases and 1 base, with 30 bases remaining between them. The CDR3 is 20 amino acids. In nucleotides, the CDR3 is TGTGCCAGCAGGGGCCGTGGTTGGTTCCGGACGGACTCTGCGAACACTGAAGCTTTCTTT. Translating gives CASRGRGWFRTDSANTEAFF. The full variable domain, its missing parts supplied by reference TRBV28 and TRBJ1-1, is DVKVTQSSRYLVKRTGEKVFLECVQDMDHENMFWYRQDPGLGLRLIYFSYDVKMKEKGDIPEGYSVSREKKERFSLILESASTNQTSMYLCASRGRGWFRTDSANTEAFFGQGTRLTVV.

The CDR3, as DNA: TGTGCCAGCAGCTTAGCACTCGGACTAGCGGGCATGAACTACGAGCAGTACTTC. It encodes CASSLALGLAGMNYEQYF. V usage is TRBV13 and J usage is TRBJ2-7; 11 bases map to TRBD2. V lost 1 base and J lost 3; bases outside the gene matches: 11. The CDR3 covers 18 residues. CDR1 PRHDT and CDR2 FYEKMQ come from the germline V gene (reference sequence).

CDR3 loop: CASSYYARDRLGYTF. The DNA for the CDR3 is TGTGCCAGCAGTTATTACGCCCGGGACAGGCTCGGCTACACCTTC. This chain uses TRBV6-5 with TRBJ1-2, with 8 bases matching TRBD1. V dropped 3 bases and J dropped 8; count of bases not matched to a gene: 11. The CDR3 is 15 amino acids. Germline-derived CDR1 and CDR2 are MNHEY and SVGAGI.

CDR3 nucleotides: TGTGCCAGCAGCGAACGGGGGACAGGATACACAGATACGCAGTATTTT. It translates to CASSERGTGYTDTQYF. The V and J genes are TRBV7-9 and TRBJ2-3; 8 positions match TRBD1. CDR1 and CDR2 (germline): SEHNR, FQNEAQ (reference sequence). The CDR3 loop spans 16 amino acids. V gave up 5 bases and J gave up 2 bases; unmatched junction bases: 9. The full variable domain, rest sourced from reference TRBV7-9 and TRBJ2-3, is DTGVSQNPRHKITKRGQNVTFRCDPISEHNRLYWYRQTLGQGPEFLTYFQNEAQLEKSRLLSDRFSAERPKGSFSTLEIQRTEQGDSAMYLCASSERGTGYTDTQYFGPGTRLTVL.

CDR3 protein: CASSLVAHTTDTQYF. CDR3 bases: TGTGCCAGCAGCTTAGTGGCACACACCACAGATACGCAGTATTTT. The chain has TRBV7-2 and TRBJ2-3; D is ambiguous. V lost 1 base and J 2 bases, leaving 10 bases between the germline ends. Per germline, CDR1 SGHTA and CDR2 FQGNSA. This CDR3 spans 15 amino acids.

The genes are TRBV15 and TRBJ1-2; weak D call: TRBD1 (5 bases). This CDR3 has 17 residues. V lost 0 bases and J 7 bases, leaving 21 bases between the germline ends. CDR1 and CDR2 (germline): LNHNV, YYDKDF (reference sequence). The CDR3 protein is CATSRDKDWAGKGGYTF. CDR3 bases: TGTGCCACCAGCAGAGATAAAGATTGGGCAGGGAAAGGTGGCTACACCTTC.

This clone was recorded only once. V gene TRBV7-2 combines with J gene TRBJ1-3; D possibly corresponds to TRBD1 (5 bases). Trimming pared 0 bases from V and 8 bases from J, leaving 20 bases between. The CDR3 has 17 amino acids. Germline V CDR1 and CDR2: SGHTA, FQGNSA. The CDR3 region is CASSLALLGQGLDTIYF. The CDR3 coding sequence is TGTGCCAGCAGCTTAGCGCTGTTGGGGCAGGGTCTGGACACCATATATTTT.

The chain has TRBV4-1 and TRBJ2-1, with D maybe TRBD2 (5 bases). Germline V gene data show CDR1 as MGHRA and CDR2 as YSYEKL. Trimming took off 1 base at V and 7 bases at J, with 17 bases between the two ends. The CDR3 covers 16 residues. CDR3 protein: CASSQGRVRGRNEQFF. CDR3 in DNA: TGCGCCAGCAGCCAAGGAAGGGTCCGCGGGCGGAATGAGCAGTTCTTC.

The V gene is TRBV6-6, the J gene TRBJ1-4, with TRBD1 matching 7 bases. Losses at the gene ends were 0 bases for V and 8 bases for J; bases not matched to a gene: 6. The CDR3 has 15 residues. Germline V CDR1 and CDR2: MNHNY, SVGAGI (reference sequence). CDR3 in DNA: TGTGCCAGCAGTTACTCGACAGGGCTAGTGGAAAAACTGTTTTTT. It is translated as CASSYSTGLVEKLFF.

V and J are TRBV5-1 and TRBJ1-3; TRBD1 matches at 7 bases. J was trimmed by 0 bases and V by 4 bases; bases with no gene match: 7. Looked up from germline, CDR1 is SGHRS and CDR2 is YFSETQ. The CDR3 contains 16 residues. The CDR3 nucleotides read TGCGCCAGCAGCCCTGGGACAGATAACTCTGGAAACACCATATATTTT. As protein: CASSPGTDNSGNTIYF.

The CDR3 DNA reads TGTGCCAGTAGTCGGGATAGGTGGGGAGTACGGAATTCACCCCTCCACTTT. It encodes CASSRDRWGVRNSPLHF. The V gene is TRBV19, the J gene TRBJ1-6; D remains unclear. The CDR3 runs to 17 residues. Germline V gives CDR1 LNHDA, CDR2 SQIVND (reference sequence). Trimming left V 5 bases short and J 7 bases short, with 21 bases between.

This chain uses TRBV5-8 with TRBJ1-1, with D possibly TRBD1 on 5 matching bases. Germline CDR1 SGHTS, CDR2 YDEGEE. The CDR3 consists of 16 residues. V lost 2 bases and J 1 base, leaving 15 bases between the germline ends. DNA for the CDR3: TGTGCCAGCAGCTTAAAACCTGACAGTAGGAACACTGAAGCTTTCTTT. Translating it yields CASSLKPDSRNTEAFF.

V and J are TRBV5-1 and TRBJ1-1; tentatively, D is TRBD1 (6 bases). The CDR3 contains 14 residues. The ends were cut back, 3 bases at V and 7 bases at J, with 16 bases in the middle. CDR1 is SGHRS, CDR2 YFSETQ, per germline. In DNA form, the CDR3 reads TGCGCCAGCAGCTGGGGGCACGGGTTACTTGAAGCTTTCTTT. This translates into CASSWGHGLLEAFF.

This CDR3 reads CSVPGTSGSTDTQYF. The CDR3, as DNA: TGCAGCGTTCCCGGGACTAGCGGCTCCACAGATACGCAGTATTTT. V is TRBV29-1 and J is TRBJ2-3, with TRBD2 matching 11 bases. The V gene's germline CDR1 is SQVTM and CDR2 ANQGSEA. The CDR3 length is 15 residues. V lost 5 bases, J lost 2 bases, and 6 bases stayed unmatched.

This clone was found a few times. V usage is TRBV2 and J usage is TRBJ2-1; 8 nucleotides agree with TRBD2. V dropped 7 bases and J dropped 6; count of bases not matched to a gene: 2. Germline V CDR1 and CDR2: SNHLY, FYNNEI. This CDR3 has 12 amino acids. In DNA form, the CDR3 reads TGTGCCAGCAAGCGGGGGCCCAATGAGCAGTTCTTC. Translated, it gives CASKRGPNEQFF.

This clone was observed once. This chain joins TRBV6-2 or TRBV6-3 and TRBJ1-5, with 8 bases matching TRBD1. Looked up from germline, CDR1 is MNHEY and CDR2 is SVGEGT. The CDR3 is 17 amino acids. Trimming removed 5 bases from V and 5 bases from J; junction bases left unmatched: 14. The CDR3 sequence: CASSHPSDRVSDQPQHF. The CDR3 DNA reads TGTGCCAGCAGTCACCCTTCGGACAGGGTGAGCGATCAGCCCCAGCATTTT.

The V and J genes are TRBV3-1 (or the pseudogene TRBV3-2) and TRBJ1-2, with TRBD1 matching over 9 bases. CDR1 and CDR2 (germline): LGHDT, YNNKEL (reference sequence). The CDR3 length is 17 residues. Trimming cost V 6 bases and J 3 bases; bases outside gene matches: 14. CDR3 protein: CASRPYLSGQGYYGYTF. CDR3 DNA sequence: TGTGCCAGCAGGCCCTATTTATCGGGACAGGGATACTATGGCTACACCTTC.

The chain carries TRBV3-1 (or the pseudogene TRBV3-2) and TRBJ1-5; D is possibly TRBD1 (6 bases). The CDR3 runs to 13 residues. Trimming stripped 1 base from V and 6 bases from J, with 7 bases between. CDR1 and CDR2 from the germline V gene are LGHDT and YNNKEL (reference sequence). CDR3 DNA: TGTGCCAGCAGCCAAGCAGGGGTTCAGCCCCAGCATTTT. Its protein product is CASSQAGVQPQHF.

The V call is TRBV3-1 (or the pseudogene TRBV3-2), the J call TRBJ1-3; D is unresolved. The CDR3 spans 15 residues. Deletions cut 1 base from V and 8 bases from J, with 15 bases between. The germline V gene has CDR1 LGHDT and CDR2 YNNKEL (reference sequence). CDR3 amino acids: CASSQAEARSDTIYF. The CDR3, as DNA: TGTGCCAGCAGCCAAGCGGAAGCCAGGTCGGACACCATATATTTT.

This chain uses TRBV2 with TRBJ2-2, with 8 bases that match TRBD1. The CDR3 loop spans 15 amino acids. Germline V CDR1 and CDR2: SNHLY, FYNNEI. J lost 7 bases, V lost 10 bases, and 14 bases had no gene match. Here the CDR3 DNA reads TGTGCCAATCAAGGCAGGGGGCTATTTGGCGGGGAGCTGTTTTTT. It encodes CANQGRGLFGGELFF.

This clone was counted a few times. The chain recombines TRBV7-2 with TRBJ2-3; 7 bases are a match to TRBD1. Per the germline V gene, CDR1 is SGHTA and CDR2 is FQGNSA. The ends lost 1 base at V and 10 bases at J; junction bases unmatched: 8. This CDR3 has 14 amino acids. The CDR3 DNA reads TGTGCCAGCAGCTTAGGAGGGGGCGGTGGATCGCAGTATTTT. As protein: CASSLGGGGGSQYF.

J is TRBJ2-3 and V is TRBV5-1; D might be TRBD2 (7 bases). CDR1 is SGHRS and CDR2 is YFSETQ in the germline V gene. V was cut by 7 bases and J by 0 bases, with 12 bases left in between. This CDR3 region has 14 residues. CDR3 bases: TGCGCCAGCGTGAGGGGGGGAAGCACAGATACGCAGTATTTT. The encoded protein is CASVRGGSTDTQYF.

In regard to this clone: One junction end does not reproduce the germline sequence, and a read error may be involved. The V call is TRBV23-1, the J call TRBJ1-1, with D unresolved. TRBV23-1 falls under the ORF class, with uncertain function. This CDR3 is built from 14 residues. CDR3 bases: TGCGCCAGCAGCCAATCCCGGGTAATGGGTGAAGCTTTCTTT. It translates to CASSQSRVMGEAFF.

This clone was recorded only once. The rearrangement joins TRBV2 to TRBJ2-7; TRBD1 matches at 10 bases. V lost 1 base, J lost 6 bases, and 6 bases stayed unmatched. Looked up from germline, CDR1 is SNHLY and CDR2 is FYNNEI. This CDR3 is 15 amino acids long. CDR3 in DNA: TGTGCCAGCAGTGAAGAGGAGACAGGGGGCAGCGAGCAGTACTTC. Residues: CASSEEETGGSEQYF.